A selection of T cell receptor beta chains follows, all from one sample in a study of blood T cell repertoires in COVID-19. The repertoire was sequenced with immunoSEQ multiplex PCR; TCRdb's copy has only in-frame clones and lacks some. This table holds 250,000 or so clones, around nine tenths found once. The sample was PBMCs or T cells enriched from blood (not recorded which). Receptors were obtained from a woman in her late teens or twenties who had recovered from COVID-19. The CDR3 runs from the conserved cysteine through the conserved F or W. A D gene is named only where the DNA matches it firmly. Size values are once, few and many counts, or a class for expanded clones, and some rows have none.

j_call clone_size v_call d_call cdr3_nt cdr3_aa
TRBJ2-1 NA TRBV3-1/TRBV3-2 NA TGTGCCAGCAGTATAGCGCACAGTTCCTACAATGAGCAGTTCTTC CASSIAHSSYNEQFF
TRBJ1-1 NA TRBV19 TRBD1 TGTGCCAGTAGTATAAATATGGGGCAGGGGGGCACTGAAGCTTTCTTT CASSINMGQGGTEAFF
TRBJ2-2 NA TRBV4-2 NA TGTGCCAGCAGCCTAACTAGCACCGGGGAGCTGTTTTTT CASSLTSTGELFF
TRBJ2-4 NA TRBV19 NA TGTGCCAGTAGTATAGGTTTACAGGAATACATTCAGTACTTC CASSIGLQEYIQYF
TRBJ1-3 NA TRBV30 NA TGTGCCTGGAGCCCCCGGGGAGACTCTGGAAACACCATATATTTT CAWSPRGDSGNTIYF
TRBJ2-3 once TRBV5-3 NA TGTGCCAGAAGCTTGGCCGTCATTCGGTCCACAGATACGCAGTATTTT CARSLAVIRSTDTQYF
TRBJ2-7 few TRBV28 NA TGTGCCAGCAGTGTCGGGACACCACTATACGAGCAGTACTTC CASSVGTPLYEQYF
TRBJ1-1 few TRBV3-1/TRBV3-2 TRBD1 TGTGCCAGCAGACCGGGACAGTTAGTCAACACTGAAGCTTTCTTT CASRPGQLVNTEAFF
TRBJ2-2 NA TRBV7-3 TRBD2 TGTGCCAGCAGCGCCCTAGCGGGGGCGAACACCGGGGAGCTGTTTTTT CASSALAGANTGELFF
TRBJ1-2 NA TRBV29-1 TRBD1 TGCAGCGTTGAAGATCCGCCCCAACGGCAAGACAGGGGACCTAACTATGGCTACACCTTC CSVEDPPQRQDRGPNYGYTF
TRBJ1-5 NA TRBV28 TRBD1 TGTGCCAGCAGTGGCGACAGGGTTATTCAGCCCCAGCATTTT CASSGDRVIQPQHF
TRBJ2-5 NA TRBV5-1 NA TGCGCCAGCAGCTTGGGACAGCCAGAGACCCAGTACTTC CASSLGQPETQYF
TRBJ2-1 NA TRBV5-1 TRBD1 TGCGCCAGCAGCTTTGGGGGACAGATACATTACAATGAGCAGTTCTTC CASSFGGQIHYNEQFF
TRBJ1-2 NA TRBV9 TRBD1 TGTGCCAGCAGCGTATCAACAGGGGACTATGGCTACACCTTC CASSVSTGDYGYTF
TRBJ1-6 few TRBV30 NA TGTGCCTGGAGTCAGGGGTCACCCCTCCACTTT CAWSQGSPLHF
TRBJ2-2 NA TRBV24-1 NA TGTGCCACCAGCCCCAGTTCCACCGGGGAGCTGTTTTTT CATSPSSTGELFF
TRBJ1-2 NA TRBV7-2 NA TGTGCCAGCAGCCCCGACAGTTACTATGGCTACACCTTC CASSPDSYYGYTF
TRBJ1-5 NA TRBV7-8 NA TGTGCCAGCAGCTTATTGGTACAGGGTTCTCAGCCCCAGCATTTT CASSLLVQGSQPQHF
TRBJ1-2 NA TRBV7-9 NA TGTGCCTGCGAGGAGGTAGGCAAAGGCTACACCTTC CACEEVGKGYTF